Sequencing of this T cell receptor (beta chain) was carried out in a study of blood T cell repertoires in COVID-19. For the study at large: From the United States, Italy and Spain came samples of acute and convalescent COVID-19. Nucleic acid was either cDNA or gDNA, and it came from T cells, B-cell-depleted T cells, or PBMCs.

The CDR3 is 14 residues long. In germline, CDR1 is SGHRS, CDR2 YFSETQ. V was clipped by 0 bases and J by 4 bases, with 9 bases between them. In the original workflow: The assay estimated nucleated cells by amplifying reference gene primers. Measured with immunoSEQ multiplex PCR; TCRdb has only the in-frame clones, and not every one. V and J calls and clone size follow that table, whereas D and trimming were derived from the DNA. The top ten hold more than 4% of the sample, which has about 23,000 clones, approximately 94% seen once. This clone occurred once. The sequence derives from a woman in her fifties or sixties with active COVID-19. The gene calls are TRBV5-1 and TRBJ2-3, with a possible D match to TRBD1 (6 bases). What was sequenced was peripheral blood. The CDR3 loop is CASSLETGPDTQYF. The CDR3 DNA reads TGCGCCAGCAGCTTGGAGACAGGTCCAGATACGCAGTATTTT.